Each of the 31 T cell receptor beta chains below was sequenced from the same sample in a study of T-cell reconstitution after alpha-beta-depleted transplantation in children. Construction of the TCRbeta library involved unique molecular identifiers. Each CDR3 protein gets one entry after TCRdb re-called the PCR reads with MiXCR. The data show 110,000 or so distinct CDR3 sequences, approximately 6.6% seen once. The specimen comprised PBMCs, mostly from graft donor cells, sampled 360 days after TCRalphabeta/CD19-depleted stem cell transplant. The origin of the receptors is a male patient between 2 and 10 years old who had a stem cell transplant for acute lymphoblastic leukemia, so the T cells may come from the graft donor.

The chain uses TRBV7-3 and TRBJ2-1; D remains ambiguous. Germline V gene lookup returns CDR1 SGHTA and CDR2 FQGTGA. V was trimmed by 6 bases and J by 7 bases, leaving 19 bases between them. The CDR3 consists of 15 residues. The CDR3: CASRLRPSMENEQFF. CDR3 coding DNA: TGTGCCAGCAGGCTACGTCCCTCTATGGAGAATGAGCAGTTCTTC.

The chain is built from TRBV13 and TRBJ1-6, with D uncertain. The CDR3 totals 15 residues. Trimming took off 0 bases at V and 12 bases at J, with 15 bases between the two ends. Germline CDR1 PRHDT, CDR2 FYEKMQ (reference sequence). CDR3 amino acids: CASSLGASLIIPLHF. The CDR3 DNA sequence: TGTGCCAGCAGCTTAGGCGCGTCCCTAATCATACCCCTCCACTTT.

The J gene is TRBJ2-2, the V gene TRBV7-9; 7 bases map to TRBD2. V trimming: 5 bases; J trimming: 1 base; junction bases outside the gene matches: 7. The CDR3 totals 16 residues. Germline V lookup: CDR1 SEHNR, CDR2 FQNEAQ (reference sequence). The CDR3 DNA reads TGTGCCAGCAGCCCGGGACTACTCAGGAACACCGGGGAGCTGTTTTTT. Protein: CASSPGLLRNTGELFF.

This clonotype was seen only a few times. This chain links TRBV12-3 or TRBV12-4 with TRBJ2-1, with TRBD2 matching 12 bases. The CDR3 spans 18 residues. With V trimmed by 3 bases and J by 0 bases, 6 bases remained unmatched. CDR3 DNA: TGTGCCAGCAGTTTTCCTAGCGGGAGGGATCTCTCCTACAATGAGCAGTTCTTC. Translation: CASSFPSGRDLSYNEQFF.

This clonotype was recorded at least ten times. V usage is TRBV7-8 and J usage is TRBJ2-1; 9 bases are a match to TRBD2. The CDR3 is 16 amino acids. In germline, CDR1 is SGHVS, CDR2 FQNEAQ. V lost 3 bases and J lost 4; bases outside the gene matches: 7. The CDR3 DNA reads TGTGCCAGCAGCTTTCGAGCGGGGGGAATTTACAATGAGCAGTTCTTC. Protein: CASSFRAGGIYNEQFF. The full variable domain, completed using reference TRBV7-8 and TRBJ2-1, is GAGVSQSPRYKVAKRGQDVALRCDPISGHVSLFWYQQALGQGPEFLTYFQNEAQLDKSGLPSDRFFAERPEGSVSTLKIQRTQQEDSAVYLCASSFRAGGIYNEQFFGPGTRLTVL.

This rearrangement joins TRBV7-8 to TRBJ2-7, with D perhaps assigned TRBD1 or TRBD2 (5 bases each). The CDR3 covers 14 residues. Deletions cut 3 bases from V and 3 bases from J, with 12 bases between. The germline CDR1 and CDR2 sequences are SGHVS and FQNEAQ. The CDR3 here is CASSLNPGRYEQYF. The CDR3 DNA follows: TGTGCCAGCAGCTTGAACCCGGGACGCTACGAGCAGTACTTC.

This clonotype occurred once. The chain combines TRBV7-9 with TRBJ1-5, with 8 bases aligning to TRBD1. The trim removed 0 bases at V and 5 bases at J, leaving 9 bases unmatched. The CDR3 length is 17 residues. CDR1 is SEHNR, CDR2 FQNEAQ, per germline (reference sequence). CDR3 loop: CASSLALTRGHDQPQHF. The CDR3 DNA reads TGTGCCAGCAGCTTAGCGCTCACCAGGGGGCATGATCAGCCCCAGCATTTT.

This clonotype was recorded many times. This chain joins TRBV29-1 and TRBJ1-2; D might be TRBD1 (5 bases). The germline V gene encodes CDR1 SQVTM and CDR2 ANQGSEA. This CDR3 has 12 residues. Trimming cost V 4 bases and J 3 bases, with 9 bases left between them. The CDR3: CSVVGGDYGYTF. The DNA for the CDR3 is TGCAGCGTTGTGGGAGGGGACTATGGCTACACCTTC.

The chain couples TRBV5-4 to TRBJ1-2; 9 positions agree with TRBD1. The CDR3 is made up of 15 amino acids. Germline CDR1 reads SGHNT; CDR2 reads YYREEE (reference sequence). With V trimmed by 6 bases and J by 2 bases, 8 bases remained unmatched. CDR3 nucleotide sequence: TGTGCCAGCATCCATACAGGGGGCCTCAACTATGGCTACACCTTC. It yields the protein CASIHTGGLNYGYTF.

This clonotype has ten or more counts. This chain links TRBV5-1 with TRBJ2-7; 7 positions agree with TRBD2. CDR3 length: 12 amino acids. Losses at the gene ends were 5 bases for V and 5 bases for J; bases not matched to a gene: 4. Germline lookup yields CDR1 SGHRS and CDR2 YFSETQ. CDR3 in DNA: TGCGCCAGCAGACTAGCGTTCGACGAGCAGTACTTC. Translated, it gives CASRLAFDEQYF.

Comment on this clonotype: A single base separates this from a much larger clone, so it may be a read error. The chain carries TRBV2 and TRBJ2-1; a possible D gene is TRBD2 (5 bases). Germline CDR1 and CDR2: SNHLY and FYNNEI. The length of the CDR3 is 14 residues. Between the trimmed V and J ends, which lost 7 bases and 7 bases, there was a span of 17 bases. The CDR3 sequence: CASTRRVGPNEQFF. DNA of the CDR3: TGTGCCAGCACTAGGCGGGTGGGCCCAAATGAGCAGTTCTTC. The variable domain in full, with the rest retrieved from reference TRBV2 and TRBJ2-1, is EPEVTQTPSHQVTQMGQEVILRCVPISNHLYFYWYRQILGQKVEFLVSFYNNEISEKSEIFDDQFSVERPDGSNFTLKIRSTKLEDSAMYFCASTRRVGPNEQFFGPGTRLTVL.

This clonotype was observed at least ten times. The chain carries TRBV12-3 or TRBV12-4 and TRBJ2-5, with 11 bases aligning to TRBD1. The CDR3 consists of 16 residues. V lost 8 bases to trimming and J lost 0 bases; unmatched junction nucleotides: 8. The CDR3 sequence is CASGTGTGGHQETQYF. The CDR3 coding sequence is TGTGCCAGCGGCACGGGGACAGGGGGACACCAAGAGACCCAGTACTTC.

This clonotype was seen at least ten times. CDR3 sequence (DNA): TGTGCCAGCACCCCAGGGACAGGCCCCACCGAGCAGTACTTC. Its translation: CASTPGTGPTEQYF. The gene calls are TRBV9 and TRBJ2-7; 8 bases line up with TRBD1. After removal of 6 bases from V and 6 bases from J, the junction contained 11 bases not matched to a gene. Germline CDR1 SGDLS, CDR2 YYNGEE. This CDR3 is 14 amino acids long.

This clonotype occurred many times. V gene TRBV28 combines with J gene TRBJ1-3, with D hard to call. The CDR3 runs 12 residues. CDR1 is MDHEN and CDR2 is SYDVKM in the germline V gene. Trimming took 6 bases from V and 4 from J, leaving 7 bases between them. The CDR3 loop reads CASRTYGNTIYF. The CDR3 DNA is TGTGCCAGCAGGACTTACGGAAACACCATATATTTT.

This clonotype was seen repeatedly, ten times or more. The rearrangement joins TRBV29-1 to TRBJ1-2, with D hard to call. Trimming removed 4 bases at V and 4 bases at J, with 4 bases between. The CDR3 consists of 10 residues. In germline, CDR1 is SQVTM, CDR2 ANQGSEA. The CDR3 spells CSVGGYGYTF. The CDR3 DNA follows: TGCAGCGTTGGGGGCTATGGCTACACCTTC.

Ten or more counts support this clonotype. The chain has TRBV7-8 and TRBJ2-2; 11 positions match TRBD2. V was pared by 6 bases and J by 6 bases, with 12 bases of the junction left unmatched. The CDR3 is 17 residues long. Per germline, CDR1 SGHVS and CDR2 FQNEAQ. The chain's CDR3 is CASSTIAGGVKSGELFF. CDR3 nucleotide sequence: TGTGCCAGCAGTACAATAGCGGGAGGGGTAAAATCCGGGGAGCTGTTTTTT.

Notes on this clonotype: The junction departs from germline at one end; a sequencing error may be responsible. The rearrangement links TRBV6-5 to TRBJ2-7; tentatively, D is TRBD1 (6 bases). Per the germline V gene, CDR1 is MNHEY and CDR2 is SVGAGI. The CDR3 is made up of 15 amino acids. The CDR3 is CASSYSRTASCEQYF. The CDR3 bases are TGTGCCAGCAGTTACTCGAGGACAGCGTCCTGCGAGCAGTACTTC.

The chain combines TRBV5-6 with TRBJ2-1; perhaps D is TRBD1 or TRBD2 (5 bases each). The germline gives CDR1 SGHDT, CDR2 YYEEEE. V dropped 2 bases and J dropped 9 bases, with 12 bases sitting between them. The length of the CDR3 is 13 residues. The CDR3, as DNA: TGTGCCAGCAGCTTCGGTCTGAGGGGTGAGCAGTTCTTC. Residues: CASSFGLRGEQFF.

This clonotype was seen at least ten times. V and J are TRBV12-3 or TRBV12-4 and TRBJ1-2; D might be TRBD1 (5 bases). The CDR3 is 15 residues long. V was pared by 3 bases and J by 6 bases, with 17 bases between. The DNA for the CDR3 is TGTGCCAGCAGTTTTATTGGGTTGGGGGAGAATGGCTACACCTTC. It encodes CASSFIGLGENGYTF.

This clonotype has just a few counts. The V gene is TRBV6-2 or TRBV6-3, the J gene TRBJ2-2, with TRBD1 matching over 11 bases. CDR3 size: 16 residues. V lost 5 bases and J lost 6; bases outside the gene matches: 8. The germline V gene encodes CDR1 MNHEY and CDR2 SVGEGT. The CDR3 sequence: CASSIRDRGKPGELFF. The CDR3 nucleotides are TGTGCCAGCAGTATCCGGGACAGGGGGAAGCCCGGGGAGCTGTTTTTT.

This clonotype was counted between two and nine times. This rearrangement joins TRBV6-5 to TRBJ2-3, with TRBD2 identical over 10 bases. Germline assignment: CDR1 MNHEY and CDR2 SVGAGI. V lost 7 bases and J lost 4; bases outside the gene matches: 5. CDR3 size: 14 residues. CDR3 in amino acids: CASMSSGSPDTQYF. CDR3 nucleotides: TGTGCCAGCATGTCTAGCGGGAGTCCAGATACGCAGTATTTT.

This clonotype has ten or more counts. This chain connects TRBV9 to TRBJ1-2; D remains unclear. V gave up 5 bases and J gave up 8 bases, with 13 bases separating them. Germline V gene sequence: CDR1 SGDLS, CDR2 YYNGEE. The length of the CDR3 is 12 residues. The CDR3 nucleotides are TGTGCCAGCAGTCGCAACCCCCGGGGCTACACCTTC. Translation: CASSRNPRGYTF.

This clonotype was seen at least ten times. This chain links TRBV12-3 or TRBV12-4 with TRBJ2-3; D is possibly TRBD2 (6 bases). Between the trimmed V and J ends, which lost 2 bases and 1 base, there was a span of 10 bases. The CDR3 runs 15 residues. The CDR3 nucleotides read TGTGCCAGCAGTTTAATGGGGGAGGGCACAGATACGCAGTATTTT. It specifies CASSLMGEGTDTQYF.

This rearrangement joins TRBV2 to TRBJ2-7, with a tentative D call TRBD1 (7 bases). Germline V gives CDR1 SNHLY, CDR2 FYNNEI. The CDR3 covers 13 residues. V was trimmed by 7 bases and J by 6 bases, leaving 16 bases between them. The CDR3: CASMTVEGAEQYF. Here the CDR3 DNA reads TGTGCCAGCATGACCGTGGAGGGGGCCGAGCAGTACTTC.

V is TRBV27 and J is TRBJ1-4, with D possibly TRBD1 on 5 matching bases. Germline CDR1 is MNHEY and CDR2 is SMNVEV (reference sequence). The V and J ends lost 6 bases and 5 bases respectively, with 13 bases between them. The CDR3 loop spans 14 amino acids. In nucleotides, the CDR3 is TGTGCCAGCAGGACAGACATAGGCAATGAAAAACTGTTTTTT. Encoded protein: CASRTDIGNEKLFF.

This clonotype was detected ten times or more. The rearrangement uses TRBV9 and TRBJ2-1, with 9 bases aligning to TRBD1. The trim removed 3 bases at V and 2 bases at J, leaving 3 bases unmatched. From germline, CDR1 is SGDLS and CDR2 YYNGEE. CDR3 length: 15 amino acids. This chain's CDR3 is CASSEGQGPYNEQFF. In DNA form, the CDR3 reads TGTGCCAGCAGCGAGGGACAGGGTCCCTACAATGAGCAGTTCTTC.

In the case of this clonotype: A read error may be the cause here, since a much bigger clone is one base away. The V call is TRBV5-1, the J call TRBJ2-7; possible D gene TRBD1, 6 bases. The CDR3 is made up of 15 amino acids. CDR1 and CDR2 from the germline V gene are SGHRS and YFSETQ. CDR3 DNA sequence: TGCGACAGCAGCTTATACTCCGGGACACTCTACGAGCAGTACTTC. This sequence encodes CDSSLYSGTLYEQYF.

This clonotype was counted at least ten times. In DNA form, the CDR3 reads TGTGCCAGCAGCCACAGTAGCGAGACCCAGTACTTC. Translated: CASSHSSETQYF. This chain links TRBV3-1 with TRBJ2-5; D is unresolved. CDR1 LGHDT and CDR2 YNNKEL come from the germline V gene (reference sequence). This CDR3 is built from 12 residues. Trimming cost V 3 bases and J 5 bases, with 7 bases left between them.

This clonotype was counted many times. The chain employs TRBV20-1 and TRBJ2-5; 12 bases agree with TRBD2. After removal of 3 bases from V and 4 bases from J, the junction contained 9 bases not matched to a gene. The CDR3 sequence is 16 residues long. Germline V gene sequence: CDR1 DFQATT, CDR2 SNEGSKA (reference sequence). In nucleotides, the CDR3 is TGCAGTGCTAGCGCTTATTCGGGACTAGCGGGAGAGACCCAGTACTTC. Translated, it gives CSASAYSGLAGETQYF.

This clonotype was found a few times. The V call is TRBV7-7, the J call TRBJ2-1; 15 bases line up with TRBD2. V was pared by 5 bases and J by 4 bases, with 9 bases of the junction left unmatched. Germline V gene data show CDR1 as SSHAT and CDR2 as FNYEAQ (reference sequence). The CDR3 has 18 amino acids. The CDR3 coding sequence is TGTGCCAGCAGCCCGCTACCCGGACTAGCGGGGGGGTACAATGAGCAGTTCTTC. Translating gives CASSPLPGLAGGYNEQFF.

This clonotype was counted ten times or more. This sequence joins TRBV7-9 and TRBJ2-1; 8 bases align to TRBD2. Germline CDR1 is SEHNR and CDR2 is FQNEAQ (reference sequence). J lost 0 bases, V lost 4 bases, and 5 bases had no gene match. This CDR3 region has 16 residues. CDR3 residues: CASSSREGSSYNEQFF. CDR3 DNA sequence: TGTGCCAGCAGCTCTCGGGAGGGAAGCTCCTACAATGAGCAGTTCTTC. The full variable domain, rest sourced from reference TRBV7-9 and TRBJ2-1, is DTGVSQNPRHKITKRGQNVTFRCDPISEHNRLYWYRQTLGQGPEFLTYFQNEAQLEKSRLLSDRFSAERPKGSFSTLEIQRTEQGDSAMYLCASSSREGSSYNEQFFGPGTRLTVL.